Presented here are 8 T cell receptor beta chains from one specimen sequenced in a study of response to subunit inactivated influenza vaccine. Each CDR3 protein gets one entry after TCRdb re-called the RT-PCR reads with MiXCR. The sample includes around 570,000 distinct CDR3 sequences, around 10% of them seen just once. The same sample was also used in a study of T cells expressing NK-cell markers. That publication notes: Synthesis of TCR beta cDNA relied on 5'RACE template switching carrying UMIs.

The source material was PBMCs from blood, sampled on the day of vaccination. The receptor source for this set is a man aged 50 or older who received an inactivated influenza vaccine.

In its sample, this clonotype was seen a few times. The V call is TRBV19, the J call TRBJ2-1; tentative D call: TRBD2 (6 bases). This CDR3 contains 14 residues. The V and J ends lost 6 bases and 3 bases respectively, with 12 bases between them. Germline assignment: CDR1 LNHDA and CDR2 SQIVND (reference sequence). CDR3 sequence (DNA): TGTGCCAGTAGCCAGGGACTCGTCTACAATGAGCAGTTCTTC. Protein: CASSQGLVYNEQFF. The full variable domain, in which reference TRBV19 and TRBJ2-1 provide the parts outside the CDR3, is DGGITQSPKYLFRKEGQNVTLSCEQNLNHDAMYWYRQDPGQGLRLIYYSQIVNDFQKGDIAEGYSVSREKKESFPLTVTSAQKNPTAFYLCASSQGLVYNEQFFGPGTRLTVL.

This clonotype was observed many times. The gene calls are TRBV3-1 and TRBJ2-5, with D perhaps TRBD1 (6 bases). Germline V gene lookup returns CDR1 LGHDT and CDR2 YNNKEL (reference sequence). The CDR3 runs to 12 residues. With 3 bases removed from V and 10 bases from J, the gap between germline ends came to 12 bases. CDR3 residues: CASSHSGERQYF. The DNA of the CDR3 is TGTGCCAGCAGCCATTCAGGGGAGCGCCAGTACTTC.

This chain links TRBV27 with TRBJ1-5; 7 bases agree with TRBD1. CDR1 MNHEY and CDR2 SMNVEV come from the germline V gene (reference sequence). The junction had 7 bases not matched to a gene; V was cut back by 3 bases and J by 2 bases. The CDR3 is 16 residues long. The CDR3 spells CASSFTTGDGNQPQHF. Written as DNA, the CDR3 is TGTGCCAGCAGTTTCACCACAGGGGATGGCAATCAGCCCCAGCATTTT.

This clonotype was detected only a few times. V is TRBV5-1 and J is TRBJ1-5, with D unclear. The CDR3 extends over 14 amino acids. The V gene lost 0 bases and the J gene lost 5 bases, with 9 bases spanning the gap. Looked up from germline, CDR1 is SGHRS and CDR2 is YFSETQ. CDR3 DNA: TGCGCCAGCAGCTTGGGGGCGAGTGATCAGCCCCAGCATTTT. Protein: CASSLGASDQPQHF.

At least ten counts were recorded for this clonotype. This chain's CDR3 is CAISADRYYGYTF. DNA for the CDR3: TGTGCCATCAGCGCGGACAGGTACTATGGCTACACCTTC. The chain links TRBV10-3 to TRBJ1-2; 7 bases are shared with TRBD1. The V gene end was trimmed by 6 bases and the J gene end by 3 bases; junction bases not matched to a gene: 4. Germline CDR1 is ENHRY and CDR2 is SYGVKD. The CDR3 runs 13 residues.

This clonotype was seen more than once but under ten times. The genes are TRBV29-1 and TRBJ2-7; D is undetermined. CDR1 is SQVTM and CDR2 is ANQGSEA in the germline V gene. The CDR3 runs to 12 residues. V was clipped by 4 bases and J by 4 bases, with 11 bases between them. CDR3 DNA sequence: TGCAGCGTTGGGGCAGCCGATTACGAGCAGTACTTC. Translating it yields CSVGAADYEQYF.

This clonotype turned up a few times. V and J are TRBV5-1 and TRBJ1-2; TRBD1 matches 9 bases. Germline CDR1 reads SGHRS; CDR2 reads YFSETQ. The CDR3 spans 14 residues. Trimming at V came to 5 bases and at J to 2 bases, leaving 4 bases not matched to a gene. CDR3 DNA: TGCGCCAGCAGTATCGACAGGGGGAACTATGGCTACACCTTC. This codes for CASSIDRGNYGYTF. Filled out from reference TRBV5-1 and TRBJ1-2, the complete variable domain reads KAGVTQTPRYLIKTRGQQVTLSCSPISGHRSVSWYQQTPGQGLQFLFEYFSETQRNKGNFPGRFSGRQFSNSRSEMNVSTLELGDSALYLCASSIDRGNYGYTFGSGTRLTVV.

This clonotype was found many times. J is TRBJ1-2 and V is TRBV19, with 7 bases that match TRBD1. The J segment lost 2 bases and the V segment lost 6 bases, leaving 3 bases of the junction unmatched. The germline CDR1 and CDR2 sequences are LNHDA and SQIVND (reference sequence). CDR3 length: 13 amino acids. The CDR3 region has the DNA TGTGCCAGTAGCGAGGACAGGAACTATGGCTACACCTTC. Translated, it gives CASSEDRNYGYTF.